The clone carrying this T cell receptor beta chain was detected ten times or more. What it binds is not known. The entry originates in a study of beta chain features in type 1 diabetes. Study in general: Age and gender were similar between patients and healthy donors, as were cell yields. There were about 110,000,000 sorted cells examined across all samples.

V dropped 4 bases and J dropped 1 base, with 8 bases sitting between them. CDR3 size: 12 residues. CDR1 SQVTM and CDR2 ANQGSEA come from the germline V gene. TCRB transcripts that were expressed got sequenced, as all of the isolated RNA had been reverse transcribed. Read counts averaged approximately 3.3 million for samples of naive, central memory and regulatory T cells. TCRdb's table, derived via immunoSEQ multiplex PCR, lists solely in-frame clones and lacks some. This table has over 150,000 clones, less than 9.5% appearing once. Whole-study findings and limits: A PCR bias possibly favoring shorter templates would apply equally to patients and controls.

The sample comprised central memory CD4+ T cells from blood. This TCR derives from a man between 18 and 29 years old in good health. The chain combines TRBV29-1 with TRBJ2-7; D not resolved. CDR3 bases: TGCAGCGTTGCTTCACAGTCCTACGAGCAGTACTTC. Translating gives CSVASQSYEQYF.